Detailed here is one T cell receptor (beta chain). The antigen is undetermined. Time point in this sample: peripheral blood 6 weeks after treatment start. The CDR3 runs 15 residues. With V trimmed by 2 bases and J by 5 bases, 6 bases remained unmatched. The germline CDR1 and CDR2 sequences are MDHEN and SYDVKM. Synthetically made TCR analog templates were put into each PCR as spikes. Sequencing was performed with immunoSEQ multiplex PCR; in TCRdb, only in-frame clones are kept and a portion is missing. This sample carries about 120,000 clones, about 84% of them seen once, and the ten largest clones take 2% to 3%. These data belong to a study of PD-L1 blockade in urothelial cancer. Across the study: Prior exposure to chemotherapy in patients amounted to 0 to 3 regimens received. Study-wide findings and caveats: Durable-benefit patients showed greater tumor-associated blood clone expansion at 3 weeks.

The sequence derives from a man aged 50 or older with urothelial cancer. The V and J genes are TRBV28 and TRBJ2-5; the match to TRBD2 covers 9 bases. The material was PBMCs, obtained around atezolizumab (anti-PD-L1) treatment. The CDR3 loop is CASSLPGTSSETQYF. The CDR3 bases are TGTGCCAGCAGTTTACCGGGGACTAGCTCGGAGACCCAGTACTTC.